What follows describes a single T cell receptor (beta chain). Its matching antigen is unknown. CDR1 is MNHEY and CDR2 is SVGEGT in the germline V gene. The CDR3 has 17 residues. The junction had 13 bases not matched to a gene; V was cut back by 6 bases and J by 8 bases. A single record per CDR3 protein comes from TCRdb applying MiXCR to the RACE reads. The repertoire includes 300,000 to 450,000 distinct CDR3 sequences, around 5% of them detected once, and around 8.8% sits in the top ten. This sample is part of a study of human T cells and chemical hapten exposure. Overall study: DPC (0.01%) was patch tested on the upper back and read at 6 days.

Time point of the sample: pre-sensitization, week 0. Treatment meaning: therapeutic diphenylcyclopropenone sensitization with weekly scalp DPC. Unfractionated whole blood was the source from which total RNA was extracted. General study results and limits: Donor immune responses may differ from healthy people's, since all donors had alopecia.

The chain employs TRBV6-2 or TRBV6-3 and TRBJ2-5, with TRBD2 identical over 15 bases. This clonotype was sampled from a woman between 18 and 30 years old with alopecia areata. Some clones in this sample may be carry-over from other donors' samples. Specimen: whole blood, collected in connection with sensitization to the hapten diphenylcyclopropenone (DPC). The CDR3 DNA is TGTGCCAGCAGCGCACACCTGGGACTAGCGGGGGGAGCTACCCAGTACTTC. Protein product: CASSAHLGLAGGATQYF.